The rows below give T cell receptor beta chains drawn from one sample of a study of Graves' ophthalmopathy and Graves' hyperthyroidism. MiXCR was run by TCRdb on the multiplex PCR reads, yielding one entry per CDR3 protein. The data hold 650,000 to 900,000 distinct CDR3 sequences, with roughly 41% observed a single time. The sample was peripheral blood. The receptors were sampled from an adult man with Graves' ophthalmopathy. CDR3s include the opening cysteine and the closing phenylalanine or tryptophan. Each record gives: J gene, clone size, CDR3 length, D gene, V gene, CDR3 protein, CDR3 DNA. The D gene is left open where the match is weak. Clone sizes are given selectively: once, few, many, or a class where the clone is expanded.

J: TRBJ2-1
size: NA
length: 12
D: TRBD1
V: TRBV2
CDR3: CASGTDRAEQFF
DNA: TGTGCCAGCGGAACGGACAGGGCCGAGCAGTTCTTC

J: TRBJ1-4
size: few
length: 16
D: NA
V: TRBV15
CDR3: CATSRDTAGGNEKLFF
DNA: TGTGCCACCAGCAGAGATACGGCGGGGGGAAATGAAAAACTGTTTTTT

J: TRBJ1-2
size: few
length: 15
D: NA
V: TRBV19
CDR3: CASGVVSSSLYGYTF
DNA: TGTGCCAGTGGTGTAGTGAGCAGTTCCCTTTATGGCTACACCTTC

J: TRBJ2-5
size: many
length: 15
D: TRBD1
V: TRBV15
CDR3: CAIRQGAGDQETQYF
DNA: TGTGCCATAAGACAGGGGGCGGGAGACCAAGAGACCCAGTACTTC

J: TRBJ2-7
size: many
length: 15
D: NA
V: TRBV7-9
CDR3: CASSLGLAGLDEQYF
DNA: TGTGCCAGCAGCTTAGGGCTAGCTGGGTTGGACGAGCAGTACTTC

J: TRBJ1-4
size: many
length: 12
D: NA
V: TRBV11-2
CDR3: CASSVGPEKLFF
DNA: TGTGCCAGCAGCGTCGGTCCTGAAAAACTGTTTTTT

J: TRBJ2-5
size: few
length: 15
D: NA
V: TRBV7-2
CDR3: CASSFTTVLGETQYF
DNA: TGTGCCAGCAGCTTCACCACCGTCTTGGGGGAGACCCAGTACTTC

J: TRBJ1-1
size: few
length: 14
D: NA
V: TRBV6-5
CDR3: CASIKIGADTEAFF
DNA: TGTGCCAGCATTAAGATAGGGGCTGACACTGAAGCTTTCTTT

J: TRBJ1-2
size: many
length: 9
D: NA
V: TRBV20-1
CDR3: CSARGGAGF
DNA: TGCAGTGCTAGGGGGGGCGCGGGCTTC

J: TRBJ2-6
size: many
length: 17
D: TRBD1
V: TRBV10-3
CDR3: CAISEWDRVSGANVLTF
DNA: TGTGCCATCAGTGAGTGGGACAGGGTTTCTGGGGCCAACGTCCTGACTTTC

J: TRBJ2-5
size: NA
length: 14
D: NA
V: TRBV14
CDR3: CASSLHTGRETQYF
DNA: TGTGCCAGCAGCCTCCACACGGGGAGGGAGACCCAGTACTTC

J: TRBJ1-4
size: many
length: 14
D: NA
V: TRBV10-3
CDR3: CATSTGTTNEKLFF
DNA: TGTGCCACTTCAACCGGGACTACGAATGAAAAACTGTTTTTT

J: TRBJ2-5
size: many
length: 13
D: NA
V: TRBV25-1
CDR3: CASNRASQETQYF
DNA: TGTGCCAGCAACAGGGCTAGCCAGGAGACCCAGTACTTC

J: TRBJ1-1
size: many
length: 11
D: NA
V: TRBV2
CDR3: CASGQGSEAFF
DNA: TGTGCCAGCGGTCAGGGGTCTGAAGCTTTCTTT

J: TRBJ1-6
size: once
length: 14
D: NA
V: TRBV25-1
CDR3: CASSGARGVSPLHF
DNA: TGTGCCAGCAGTGGTGCCCGCGGGGTCTCACCCCTCCACTTT

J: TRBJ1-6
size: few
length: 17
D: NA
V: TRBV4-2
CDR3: CASSLAGGSLYSGPLHF
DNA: TGTGCCAGCAGCTTGGCTGGCGGGAGCCTGTATAGCGGACCCCTCCACTTT

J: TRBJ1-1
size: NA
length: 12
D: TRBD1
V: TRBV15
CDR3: CATSGGTGEDFF
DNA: TGTGCCACCAGCGGCGGGACAGGGGAAGATTTCTTT

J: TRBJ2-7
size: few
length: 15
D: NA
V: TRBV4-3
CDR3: CASSQLATGIYEQYF
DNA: TGCGCCAGCAGCCAATTGGCGACTGGGATCTACGAGCAGTACTTC

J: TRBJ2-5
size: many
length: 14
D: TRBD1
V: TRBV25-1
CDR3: CASSERGGEETQYF
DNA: TGTGCCAGCAGTGAGAGAGGGGGCGAGGAGACCCAGTACTTC

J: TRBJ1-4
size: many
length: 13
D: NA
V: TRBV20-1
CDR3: CSASQGTNEKLFF
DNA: TGCAGTGCTTCACAGGGAACTAATGAAAAACTGTTTTTT

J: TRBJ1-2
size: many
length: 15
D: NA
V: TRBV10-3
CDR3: CAITAFRDFSYGYTF
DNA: TGTGCCATCACCGCGTTCAGGGATTTTAGCTATGGCTACACCTTC

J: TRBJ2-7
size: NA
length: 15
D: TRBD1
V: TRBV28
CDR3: CASSSGQGGGYEQYF
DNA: TGTGCCAGCAGTTCCGGACAGGGAGGTGGCTACGAGCAGTACTTC

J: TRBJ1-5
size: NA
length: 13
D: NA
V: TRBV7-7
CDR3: CAGSPGRSQPQHF
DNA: TGTGCCGGCAGCCCGGGCCGCAGTCAGCCCCAGCATTTT

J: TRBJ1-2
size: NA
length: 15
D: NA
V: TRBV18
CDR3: CASSLTGSPFYGYTF
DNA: TGTGCCAGCTCACTGACAGGTTCACCGTTCTATGGCTACACCTTC

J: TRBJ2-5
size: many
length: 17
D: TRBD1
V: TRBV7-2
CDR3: CASSFVPGQGAGETQYF
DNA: TGTGCCAGCAGCTTCGTACCGGGACAGGGGGCGGGGGAGACCCAGTACTTC

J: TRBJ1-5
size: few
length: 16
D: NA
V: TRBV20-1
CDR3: CSARDAPGGRDQPQHF
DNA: TGCAGTGCTAGAGATGCCCCAGGAGGGAGGGATCAGCCCCAGCATTTT

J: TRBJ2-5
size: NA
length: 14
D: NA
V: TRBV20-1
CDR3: CSARDSWLQETQYF
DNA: TGCAGTGCTAGAGATTCGTGGCTCCAAGAGACCCAGTACTTC

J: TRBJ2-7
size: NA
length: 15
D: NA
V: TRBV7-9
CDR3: CASSQDPGAAYEQCF
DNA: TGTGCCAGCAGCCAAGACCCGGGAGCAGCCTACGAGCAGTGCTTC

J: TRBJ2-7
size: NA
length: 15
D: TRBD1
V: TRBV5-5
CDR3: CASSLAVRQGYEQYF
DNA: TGTGCCAGCAGCTTGGCCGTGAGACAGGGGTACGAGCAGTACTTC

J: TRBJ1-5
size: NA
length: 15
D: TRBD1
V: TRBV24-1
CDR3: CASGWTGDSNQPQHF
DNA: TGTGCCAGCGGTTGGACAGGGGATAGCAATCAGCCCCAGCATTTT

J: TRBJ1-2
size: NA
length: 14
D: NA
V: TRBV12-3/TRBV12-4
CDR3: CASSFMGQSWGYTF
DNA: TGTGCCAGCAGTTTTATGGGACAATCTTGGGGCTACACCTTC

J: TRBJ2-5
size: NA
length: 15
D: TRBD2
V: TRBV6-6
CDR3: CASSRTSGQRETQYF
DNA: TGTGCCAGCAGTCGTACTAGCGGACAAAGGGAGACCCAGTACTTC

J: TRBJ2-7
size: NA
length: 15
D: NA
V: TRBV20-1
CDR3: CSAPDLGYSSYEQYF
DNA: TGCAGTGCCCCGGACCTGGGGTATAGCTCCTACGAGCAGTACTTC

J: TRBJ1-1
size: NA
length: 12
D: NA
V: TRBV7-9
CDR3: CATLQANTEAFF
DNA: TGTGCCACCCTTCAGGCGAACACTGAAGCTTTCTTT